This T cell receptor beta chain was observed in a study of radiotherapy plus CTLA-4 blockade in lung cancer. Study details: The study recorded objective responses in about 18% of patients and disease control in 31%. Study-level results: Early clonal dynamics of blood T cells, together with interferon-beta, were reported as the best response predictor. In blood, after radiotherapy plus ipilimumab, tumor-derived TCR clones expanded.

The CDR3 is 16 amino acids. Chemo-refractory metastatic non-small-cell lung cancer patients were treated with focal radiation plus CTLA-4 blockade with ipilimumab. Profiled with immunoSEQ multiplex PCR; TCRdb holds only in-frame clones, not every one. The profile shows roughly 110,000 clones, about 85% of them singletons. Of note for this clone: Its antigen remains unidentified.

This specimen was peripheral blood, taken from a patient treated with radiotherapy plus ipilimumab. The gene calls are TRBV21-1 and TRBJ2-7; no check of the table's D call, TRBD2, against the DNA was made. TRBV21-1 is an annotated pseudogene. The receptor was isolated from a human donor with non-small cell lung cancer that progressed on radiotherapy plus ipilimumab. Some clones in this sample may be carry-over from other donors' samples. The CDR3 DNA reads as TGTGCCAGCAGCAAACGCCGCGCGGGAGGGGAGTACGAGCAGTACTTC. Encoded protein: CASSKRRAGGEYEQYF.